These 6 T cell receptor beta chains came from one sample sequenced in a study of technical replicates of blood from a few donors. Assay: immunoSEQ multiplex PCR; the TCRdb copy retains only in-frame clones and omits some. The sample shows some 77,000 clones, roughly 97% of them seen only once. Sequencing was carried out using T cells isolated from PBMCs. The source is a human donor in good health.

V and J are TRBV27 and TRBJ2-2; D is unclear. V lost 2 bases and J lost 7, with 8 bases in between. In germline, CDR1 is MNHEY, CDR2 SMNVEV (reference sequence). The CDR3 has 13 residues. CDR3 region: CASSLRRSGELFF. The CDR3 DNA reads TGTGCCAGCAGTTTAAGAAGGAGCGGGGAGCTGTTTTTT.

In DNA form, the CDR3 reads TGCGCCAGCAGCCACAGGTCTCTCTCCACTGAAGCTTTCTTT. Protein: CASSHRSLSTEAFF. The gene calls are TRBV5-1 and TRBJ1-1; perhaps TRBD1 as D (5 bases). The CDR3 contains 14 residues. V lost 4 bases and J lost 4, with 14 bases in between. Germline CDR1 reads SGHRS; CDR2 reads YFSETQ.

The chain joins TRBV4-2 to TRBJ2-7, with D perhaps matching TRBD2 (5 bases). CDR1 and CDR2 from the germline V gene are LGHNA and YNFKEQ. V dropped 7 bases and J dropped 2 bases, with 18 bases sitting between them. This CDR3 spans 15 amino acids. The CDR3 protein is CASTEGVEAPYEQYF. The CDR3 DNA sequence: TGTGCCAGCACTGAGGGAGTGGAAGCCCCCTACGAGCAGTACTTC.

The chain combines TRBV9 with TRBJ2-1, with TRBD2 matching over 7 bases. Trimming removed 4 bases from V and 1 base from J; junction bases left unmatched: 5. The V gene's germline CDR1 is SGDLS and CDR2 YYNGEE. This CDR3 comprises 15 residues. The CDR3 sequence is CASSLLANSYNEQFF. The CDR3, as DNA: TGTGCCAGCAGCCTACTAGCGAATTCCTACAATGAGCAGTTCTTC.

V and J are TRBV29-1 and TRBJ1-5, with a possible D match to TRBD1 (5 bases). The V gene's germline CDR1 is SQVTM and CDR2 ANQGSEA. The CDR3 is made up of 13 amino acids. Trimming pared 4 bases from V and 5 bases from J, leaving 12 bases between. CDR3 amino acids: CSVARTLDQPQHF. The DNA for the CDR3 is TGCAGCGTTGCTCGGACACTTGATCAGCCCCAGCATTTT. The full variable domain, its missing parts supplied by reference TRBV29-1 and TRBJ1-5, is SAVISQKPSRDICQRGTSLTIQCQVDSQVTMMFWYRQQPGQSLTLIATANQGSEATYESGFVIDKFPISRPNLTFSTLTVSNMSPEDSSIYLCSVARTLDQPQHFGDGTRLSIL.

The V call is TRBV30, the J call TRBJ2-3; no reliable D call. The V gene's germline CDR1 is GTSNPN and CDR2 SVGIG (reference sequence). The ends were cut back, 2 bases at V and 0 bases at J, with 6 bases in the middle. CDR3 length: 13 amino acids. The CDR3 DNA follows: TGTGCCTGGAGTTCCTTGAGCACAGATACGCAGTATTTT. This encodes CAWSSLSTDTQYF.